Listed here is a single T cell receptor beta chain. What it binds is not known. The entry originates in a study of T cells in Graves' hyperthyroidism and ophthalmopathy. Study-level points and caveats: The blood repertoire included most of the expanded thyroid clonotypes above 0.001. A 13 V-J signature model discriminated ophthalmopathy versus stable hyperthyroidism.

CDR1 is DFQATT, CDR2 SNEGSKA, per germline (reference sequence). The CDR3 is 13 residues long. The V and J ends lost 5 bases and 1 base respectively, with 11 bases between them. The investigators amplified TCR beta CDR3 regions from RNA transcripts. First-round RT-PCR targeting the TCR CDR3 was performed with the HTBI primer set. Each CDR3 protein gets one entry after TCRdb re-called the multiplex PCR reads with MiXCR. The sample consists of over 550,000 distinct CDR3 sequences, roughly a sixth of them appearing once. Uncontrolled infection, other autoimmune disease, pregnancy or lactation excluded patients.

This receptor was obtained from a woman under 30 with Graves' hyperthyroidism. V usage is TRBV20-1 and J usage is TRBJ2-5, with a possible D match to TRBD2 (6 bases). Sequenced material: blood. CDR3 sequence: CSAAAGRQETQYF. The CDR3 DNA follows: TGCAGTGCTGCGGCGGGGCGCCAAGAGACCCAGTACTTC.